This TCR beta chain was obtained from a study of neurological immune-mediated disorders. Notes on the study in general: In multiple sclerosis patients, the repertoire cluster was unrelated to clinical or MRI findings. HTLV-1-associated myelopathy led in TCR clonal expansion, while multiple sclerosis ranked lowest, below healthy controls.

This clonotype was seen only a few times. Its matching antigen is unknown. The V gene's germline CDR1 is SGHVS and CDR2 FNYEAQ. V lost 1 base and J 4 bases, leaving 10 bases between the germline ends. The CDR3 contains 15 residues. Synthesis of cDNA used 5'RACE (with 10-nucleotide random UMIs). Over 170 million TCR-beta sequences from 15-18 subjects came out of each sequencing run. A single record per CDR3 protein comes from TCRdb applying MiXCR to the 5' RACE reads. Here the sample spans approximately 70,000 distinct CDR3 sequences, under 5.5% being singletons. The chain links TRBV7-6 to TRBJ2-2; D is perhaps TRBD1 (6 bases). The source is a woman aged 70-85 years with multiple sclerosis. Sequenced material: PBMCs. For the CDR3, the DNA is TGTGCCAGCAGCTTAGATGGACAGAGCACCGGGGAGCTGTTTTTT. This gives the protein CASSLDGQSTGELFF.